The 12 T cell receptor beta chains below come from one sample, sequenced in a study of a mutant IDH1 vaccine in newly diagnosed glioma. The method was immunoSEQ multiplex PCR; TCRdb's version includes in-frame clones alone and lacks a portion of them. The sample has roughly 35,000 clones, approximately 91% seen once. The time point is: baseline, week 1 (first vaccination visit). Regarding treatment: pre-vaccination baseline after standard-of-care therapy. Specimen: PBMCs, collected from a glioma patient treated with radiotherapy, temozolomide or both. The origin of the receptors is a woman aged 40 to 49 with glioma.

This CDR3 reads CASSLVGTYTEAFF. CDR3 sequence (DNA): TGTGCCAGCAGCTTGGTTGGCACATACACTGAAGCTTTCTTT. The chain employs TRBV5-4 and TRBJ1-1; no clear D gene. The V end lost 0 bases, the J end lost 3 bases, and 9 bases lay between the germline ends. CDR1 is SGHNT, CDR2 YYREEE, per germline (reference sequence). The CDR3 contains 14 residues.

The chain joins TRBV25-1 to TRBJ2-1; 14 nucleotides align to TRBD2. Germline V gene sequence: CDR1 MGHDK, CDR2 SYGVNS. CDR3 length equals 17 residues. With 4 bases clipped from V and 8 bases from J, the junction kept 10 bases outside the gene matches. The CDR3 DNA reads TGTGCCAGCAGTGGGAGTATCGGACTAGCGGGAGGAGATGAGCAGTTCTTC. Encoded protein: CASSGSIGLAGGDEQFF. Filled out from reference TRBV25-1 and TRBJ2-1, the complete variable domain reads EADIYQTPRYLVIGTGKKITLECSQTMGHDKMYWYQQDPGMELHLIHYSYGVNSTEKGDLSSESTVSRIRTEHFPLTLESARPSHTSQYLCASSGSIGLAGGDEQFFGPGTRLTVL.

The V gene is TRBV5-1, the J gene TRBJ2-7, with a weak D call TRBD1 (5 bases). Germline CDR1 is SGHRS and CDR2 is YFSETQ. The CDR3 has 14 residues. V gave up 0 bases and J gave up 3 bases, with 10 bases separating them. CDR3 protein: CASSLDRLNYEQYF. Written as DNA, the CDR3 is TGCGCCAGCAGCTTGGACAGGCTCAACTACGAGCAGTACTTC.

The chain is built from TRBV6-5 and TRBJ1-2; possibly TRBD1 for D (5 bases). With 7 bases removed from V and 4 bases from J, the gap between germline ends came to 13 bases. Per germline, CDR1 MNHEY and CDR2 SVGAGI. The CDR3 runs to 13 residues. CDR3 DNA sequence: TGTGCCAGCACATTGGGCAGGGCCTATGGCTACACCTTC. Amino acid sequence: CASTLGRAYGYTF.

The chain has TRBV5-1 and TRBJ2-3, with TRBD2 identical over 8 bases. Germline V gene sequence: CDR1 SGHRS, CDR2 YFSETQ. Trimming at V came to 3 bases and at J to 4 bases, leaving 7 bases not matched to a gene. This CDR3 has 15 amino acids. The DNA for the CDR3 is TGCGCCAGCAGCTCGGGGGGGGGCCCCGCAGATACGCAGTATTTT. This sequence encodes CASSSGGGPADTQYF.

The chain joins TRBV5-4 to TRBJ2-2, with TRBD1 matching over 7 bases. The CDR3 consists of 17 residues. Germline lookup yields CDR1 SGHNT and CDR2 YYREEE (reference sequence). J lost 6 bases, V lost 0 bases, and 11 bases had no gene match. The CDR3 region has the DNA TGTGCCAGCAGCTTGGCCCGACAGGGAAGTAAAGCCGGGGAGCTGTTTTTT. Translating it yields CASSLARQGSKAGELFF.

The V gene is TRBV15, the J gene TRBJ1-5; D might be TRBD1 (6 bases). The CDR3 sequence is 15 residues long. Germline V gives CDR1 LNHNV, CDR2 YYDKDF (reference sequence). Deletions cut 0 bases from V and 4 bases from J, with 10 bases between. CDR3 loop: CATSRDRGLNQPQHF. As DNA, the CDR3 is TGTGCCACCAGCAGAGACAGGGGCCTGAATCAGCCCCAGCATTTT. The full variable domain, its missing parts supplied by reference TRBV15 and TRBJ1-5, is DAMVIQNPRYQVTQFGKPVTLSCSQTLNHNVMYWYQQKSSQAPKLLFHYYDKDFNNEADTPDNFQSRRPNTSFCFLDIRSPGLGDTAMYLCATSRDRGLNQPQHFGDGTRLSIL.

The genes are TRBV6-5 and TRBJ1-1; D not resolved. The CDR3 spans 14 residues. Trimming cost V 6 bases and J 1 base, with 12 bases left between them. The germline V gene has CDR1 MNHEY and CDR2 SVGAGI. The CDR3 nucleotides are TGTGCCAGCAGCACGCGACTTACGAACACTGAAGCTTTCTTT. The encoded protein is CASSTRLTNTEAFF.

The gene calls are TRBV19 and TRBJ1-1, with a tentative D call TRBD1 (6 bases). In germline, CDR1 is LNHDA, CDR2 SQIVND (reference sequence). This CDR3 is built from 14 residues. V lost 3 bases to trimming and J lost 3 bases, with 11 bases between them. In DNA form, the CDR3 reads TGTGCCAGTAGTATCAGGGGCTGGGACACTGAAGCTTTCTTT. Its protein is CASSIRGWDTEAFF. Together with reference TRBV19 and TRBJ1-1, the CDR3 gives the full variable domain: DGGITQSPKYLFRKEGQNVTLSCEQNLNHDAMYWYRQDPGQGLRLIYYSQIVNDFQKGDIAEGYSVSREKKESFPLTVTSAQKNPTAFYLCASSIRGWDTEAFFGQGTRLTVV.

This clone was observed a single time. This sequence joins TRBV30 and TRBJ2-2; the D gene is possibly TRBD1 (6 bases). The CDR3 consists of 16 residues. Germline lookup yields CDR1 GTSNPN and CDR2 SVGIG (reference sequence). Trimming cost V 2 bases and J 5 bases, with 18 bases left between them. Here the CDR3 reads CAWSPRPDSRTGELFF. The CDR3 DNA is TGTGCCTGGAGTCCCAGACCGGACAGCCGAACCGGGGAGCTGTTTTTT.

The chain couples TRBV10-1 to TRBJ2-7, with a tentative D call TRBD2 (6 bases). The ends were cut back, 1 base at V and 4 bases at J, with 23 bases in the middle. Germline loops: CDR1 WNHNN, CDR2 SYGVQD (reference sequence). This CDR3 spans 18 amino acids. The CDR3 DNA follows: TGCGCCAGCAGTGAGTTGGCGGATCGGACCCGTGCGGGATACGAGCAGTACTTC. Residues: CASSELADRTRAGYEQYF.

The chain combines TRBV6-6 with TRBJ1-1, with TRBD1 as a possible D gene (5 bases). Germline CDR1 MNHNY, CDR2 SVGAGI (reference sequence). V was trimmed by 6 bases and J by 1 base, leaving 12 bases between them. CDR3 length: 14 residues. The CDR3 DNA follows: TGTGCCAGCAGCCCTGACCAGGGGAACACTGAAGCTTTCTTT. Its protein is CASSPDQGNTEAFF.